Listed below are T cell receptor beta chains from one sample, sequenced in a study of graft-versus-host responses after intestinal transplantation. The method was immunoSEQ multiplex PCR; TCRdb's version includes in-frame clones alone and lacks a portion of them. Here the sample spans roughly 69,000 clones, approximately 92% being singletons. Source: bone marrow, taken almost 750 days after intestinal transplantation. The receptors were gathered from a human patient who received an intestinal transplant, so some T cells may come from the graft donor. The CDR3 runs from the conserved cysteine through the conserved F or W. A D gene is named only where the DNA matches it firmly. Only some rows state a clone size, as once, few, many or a class for expanded clones.

>NA|TRBV9|TRBJ2-7|NA
CASSVGGAQTYEQYF
TGTGCCAGCAGCGTTGGCGGGGCGCAAACCTACGAGCAGTACTTC
>TRBD1|TRBV9|TRBJ2-1|NA
CASSAGQGSDNEQFF
TGTGCCAGCAGCGCGGGACAGGGTAGCGATAATGAGCAGTTCTTC
>TRBD2|TRBV27|TRBJ2-3|NA
CASRLAGGTDTQYF
TGTGCCAGCAGGCTAGCGGGGGGAACAGATACGCAGTATTTT
>TRBD2|TRBV19|TRBJ2-1|NA
CASKATSGSNEQFF
TGTGCCAGTAAAGCGACTAGCGGGAGCAATGAGCAGTTCTTC
>NA|TRBV9|TRBJ2-1|NA
CASSPAGGSDEQFF
TGTGCCAGCAGCCCTGCAGGGGGGTCGGATGAGCAGTTCTTC
>NA|TRBV9|TRBJ1-1|NA
CASSGATGSGNTEAFF
TGTGCCAGCAGCGGGGCGACCGGGTCAGGCAACACTGAAGCTTTCTTT
>TRBD1|TRBV11-2|TRBJ2-5|NA
CASSPRDRGRRETQYF
TGTGCCAGCAGCCCCCGGGACAGGGGGCGACGAGAGACCCAGTACTTC
>TRBD2|TRBV28|TRBJ2-7|NA
CASSIAGRSYEQYF
TGTGCCAGCAGTATAGCGGGACGGTCCTACGAGCAGTACTTC
>TRBD1|TRBV4-1|TRBJ1-2|NA
CASSHEFTLDRVIYGYTF
TGCGCCAGCAGCCACGAATTCACCCTCGACAGGGTAATCTATGGCTACACCTTC
>NA|TRBV6-1|TRBJ2-7|NA
CASSAPWTVTYEQYF
TGTGCCAGCAGTGCTCCATGGACGGTGACCTACGAGCAGTACTTC
>NA|TRBV7-9|TRBJ1-4|few
CASSLEMTATNEKLFF
TGTGCCAGCAGCTTAGAAATGACTGCAACTAATGAAAAACTGTTTTTT
>NA|TRBV28|TRBJ1-2|NA
CASSWEANYGYTF
TGTGCCAGCAGTTGGGAAGCTAACTATGGCTACACCTTC
>NA|TRBV5-6|TRBJ1-1|NA
CASSWGGTEAFF
TGTGCCAGCAGCTGGGGGGGCACTGAAGCTTTCTTT
>NA|TRBV6-5|TRBJ2-2|NA
CASSYEWSDTGELFF
TGTGCCAGCAGTTACGAGTGGAGCGACACCGGGGAGCTGTTTTTT
>TRBD1|TRBV5-4|TRBJ2-5|NA
CASSQQGQETQYF
TGTGCCAGCAGTCAACAGGGGCAAGAGACCCAGTACTTC
>NA|TRBV10-3|TRBJ2-6|NA
CAIRDEIRARKNVLTF
TGTGCCATCAGGGATGAAATAAGGGCGCGTAAAAACGTCCTGACTTTC
>TRBD1|TRBV9|TRBJ2-7|once
CASSGRDSSYEQYF
TGTGCCAGCAGCGGACGGGACAGCTCCTACGAGCAGTACTTC
>NA|TRBV7-9|TRBJ1-5|NA
CASSLGPPGYSNQPQHF
TGTGCCAGCAGCTTAGGACCCCCGGGGTATAGCAATCAGCCCCAGCATTTT
>NA|TRBV11-2|TRBJ2-5|NA
CASRFIGRETQYF
TGTGCCAGCAGGTTTATCGGGCGAGAGACCCAGTACTTC
>TRBD1|TRBV19|TRBJ2-7|NA
CASSIRTGIYEQYF
TGTGCCAGTAGTATCAGGACAGGTATCTACGAGCAGTACTTC
>NA|TRBV7-2|TRBJ1-1|NA
CASSLDLSTEAFF
TGTGCCAGCAGCTTAGATCTCAGTACTGAAGCTTTCTTT
>NA|TRBV11-2|TRBJ1-1|NA
CASSSDLDGFDTEAFF
TGTGCCAGCAGCTCCGACCTTGACGGATTCGACACTGAAGCTTTCTTT
>NA|TRBV5-6|TRBJ2-1|NA
CASSFWPGGRSEQFF
TGTGCCAGCAGCTTTTGGCCCGGGGGCCGTTCTGAGCAGTTCTTC
>TRBD1|TRBV18|TRBJ2-7|NA
CASSPGQGSEQYF
TGTGCCAGCTCACCTGGACAGGGGAGCGAGCAGTACTTC
>NA|TRBV30|TRBJ2-6|NA
CAWSVSSGANVLTF
TGTGCCTGGAGTGTAAGTTCTGGGGCCAACGTCCTGACTTTC
>NA|TRBV10-3|TRBJ1-5|NA
CAISGPGGGNQPQHF
TGTGCCATCAGCGGACCGGGGGGAGGCAATCAGCCCCAGCATTTT
>NA|TRBV11-3|TRBJ1-1|NA
CASSSQGTEAFF
TGTGCCAGCAGCTCTCAGGGGACTGAAGCTTTCTTT
>NA|TRBV7-3|TRBJ1-1|few
CASSATGGNTEAFF
TGTGCCAGCAGCGCCACAGGTGGGAACACTGAAGCTTTCTTT
>TRBD2|TRBV28|TRBJ2-3|NA
CAMSPGTSGSGSTDTQYF
TGTGCCATGAGTCCCGGGACTAGCGGGAGCGGAAGCACAGATACGCAGTATTTT
>NA|TRBV6-5|TRBJ1-1|once
CASSYSRANTEAFF
TGTGCCAGCAGTTACTCTCGGGCAAACACTGAAGCTTTCTTT
>NA|TRBV30|TRBJ2-7|NA
CAWTPGYEQYF
TGTGCCTGGACCCCCGGCTACGAGCAGTACTTC
>NA|TRBV7-9|TRBJ2-6|NA
CASSDRGRSGANVLTF
TGTGCCAGCAGCGACCGGGGGCGCTCTGGGGCCAACGTCCTGACTTTC
>TRBD2|TRBV7-6|TRBJ2-3|NA
CASSLGGGRTDTQYF
TGTGCCAGCAGCTTAGGGGGGGGTCGCACAGATACGCAGTATTTT
>TRBD2|TRBV30|TRBJ2-7|NA
CAWKAGGPYEQYF
TGTGCCTGGAAAGCGGGAGGGCCCTACGAGCAGTACTTC
>TRBD1|TRBV10-2|TRBJ1-4|NA
CASRTGVGEKLFF
TGCGCCAGCAGGACAGGGGTTGGGGAAAAACTGTTTTTT
>NA|TRBV30|TRBJ2-5|NA
CAWDTPQETQYF
TGTGCCTGGGACACCCCTCAAGAGACCCAGTACTTC
>TRBD1|TRBV5-6|TRBJ2-5|NA
CASSLSDRGPETQYF
TGTGCCAGCAGCTTATCGGACAGGGGACCAGAGACCCAGTACTTC
>TRBD1|TRBV5-1|TRBJ2-7|NA
CASSLGTDTYEQYF
TGCGCCAGCAGCTTAGGGACAGATACCTACGAGCAGTACTTC
>TRBD2|TRBV7-3|TRBJ2-5|NA
CASRTGTSGIETQYF
TGTGCCAGTAGGACCGGGACTAGCGGGATTGAGACCCAGTACTTC
>NA|TRBV15|TRBJ1-6|NA
CATSRGTVNSPLHF
TGTGCCACCAGCAGGGGAACAGTTAATTCACCCCTCCACTTT
>TRBD1|TRBV27|TRBJ2-7|NA
CASSDPGQGIYEQYF
TGTGCCAGCAGTGACCCGGGACAGGGGATCTACGAGCAGTACTTC
>NA|TRBV12-5|TRBJ1-1|NA
CASGLVLGKNTEAFF
TGTGCTAGTGGTTTGGTACTAGGGAAGAACACTGAAGCTTTCTTT
>NA|TRBV29-1|TRBJ1-1|NA
CSARSAAGLATEAFF
TGCAGCGCTCGATCCGCGGCGGGCCTGGCCACTGAAGCTTTCTTT
>NA|TRBV28|TRBJ2-2|NA
CASSLYASAPDTNTGELFF
TGTGCCAGCAGTTTATATGCATCCGCTCCTGACACAAACACCGGGGAGCTGTTTTTT
>TRBD2|TRBV7-2|TRBJ2-3|NA
CASSWTSGITTDTQYF
TGTGCCAGCAGCTGGACTAGCGGGATTACCACAGATACGCAGTATTTT
>NA|TRBV11-2|TRBJ2-2|NA
CASSLDLRVGGELFF
TGTGCCAGCAGCTTAGATCTCAGGGTTGGCGGGGAGCTGTTTTTT
>TRBD1|TRBV19|TRBJ2-7|NA
CASSPNRGPRIYEQYF
TGTGCCAGTAGTCCGAACAGGGGGCCTCGAATCTACGAGCAGTACTTC